The source of this TCR beta chain is a study of T-cell reconstitution after alpha-beta-depleted transplantation in children. Overall study findings and caveats: Newly produced T cells mostly accounted for T-cell counts and diversity one year post-transplant.

V lost 0 bases and J 3 bases, leaving 15 bases between the germline ends. The CDR3 is 17 residues long. Looked up from germline, CDR1 is LGHNA and CDR2 is YNFKEQ. Concerning this clonotype itself: Its antigen is unknown.

The library targeted TCRbeta and was prepared with unique molecular identifiers. TCRdb ran MiXCR on the PCR reads and lists one entry per CDR3 protein. Seen here are hundreds of thousands of distinct CDR3 sequences, 10% to 15% observed once, and the top ten hold 2.2%. V is TRBV4-2 and J is TRBJ2-1, with D perhaps matching TRBD1 or TRBD2 (5 bases each). Sample: PBMCs, mostly from graft donor cells, taken 360 days after TCRalphabeta/CD19-depleted stem cell transplant. The TCR comes from a male patient under 18 who had a stem cell transplant for acute myeloid leukemia, so the T cells may come from the graft donor. The CDR3 is CASSQEGVGLHYNEQFF. Written as DNA, the CDR3 is TGTGCCAGCAGCCAAGAGGGGGTAGGACTCCACTACAATGAGCAGTTCTTC.